The 20 T cell receptor beta chains presented below share a single source sample, sequenced in a study of lymphopenia after photon versus proton radiotherapy. Profiling relied on immunoSEQ multiplex PCR, and the TCRdb table lists in-frame clones only, not all of them. The data contain about 17,000 clones, 85% to 95% of them singletons. This material consisted of peripheral blood, taken from a patient treated with photon-based radiotherapy. These TCRs come from a man in his fifties or sixties with pancreatic cancer.

CDR3 bases: TGTGCCAGCAGACTGTGGCGGGGTGAGCAGTTCTTC. It encodes CASRLWRGEQFF. The V and J genes are TRBV27 and TRBJ2-1; D is perhaps TRBD2 (6 bases). Germline loops: CDR1 MNHEY, CDR2 SMNVEV (reference sequence). The CDR3 sequence is 12 residues long. V gave up 6 bases and J gave up 9 bases, with 12 bases separating them.

V gene TRBV7-2 combines with J gene TRBJ1-2, with D possibly being TRBD1 (5 bases). With 5 bases removed from V and 1 base from J, the gap between germline ends came to 8 bases. CDR1 and CDR2 (germline): SGHTA, FQGNSA. The CDR3 consists of 13 residues. The CDR3 DNA sequence: TGTGCCAGCAGCCCGACAGTTAACTATGGCTACACCTTC. It yields the protein CASSPTVNYGYTF.

This clone was observed a handful of times. A junction end diverges from the germline sequence, so it may reflect a read error. This chain joins TRBV4-1 and TRBJ1-1, with D perhaps matching TRBD1 (5 bases). This CDR3 has 12 amino acids. Germline V gene sequence: CDR1 MGHRA, CDR2 YSYEKL. CDR3 nucleotide sequence: TGCGCCAGCTCCGGGGCGCACCCTGAGGCTTTCTTT. Translating it yields CASSGAHPEAFF.

The J gene is TRBJ2-4, the V gene TRBV14, with 7 bases fitting TRBD2. CDR3 length: 17 amino acids. Losses at the gene ends were 1 base for V and 5 bases for J; bases not matched to a gene: 11. Germline CDR1 SGHDN, CDR2 FVKESK. CDR3 nucleotide sequence: TGTGCCAGCAGCCAAGGGCGGGGGAGCCCCTTGGAAAACATTCAGTACTTC. Protein: CASSQGRGSPLENIQYF.

The rearrangement links TRBV5-1 to TRBJ2-2; the D is unclear. Germline loops: CDR1 SGHRS, CDR2 YFSETQ. The CDR3 has 16 amino acids. V lost 2 bases to trimming and J lost 0 bases, with 11 bases between them. The CDR3 nucleotides read TGCGCCAGCAGCTTCAGTATTAGGTCGAACACCGGGGAGCTGTTTTTT. The encoded protein is CASSFSIRSNTGELFF.

This chain connects TRBV5-1 to TRBJ2-3; 7 nucleotides match TRBD2. The CDR3 length is 15 residues. CDR1 SGHRS and CDR2 YFSETQ come from the germline V gene. Trimming removed 4 bases from V and 2 bases from J; junction bases left unmatched: 7. For the CDR3, the DNA is TGCGCCAGCAGCCCCGGGACTACTTACACAGATACGCAGTATTTT. Encoded protein: CASSPGTTYTDTQYF.

The CDR3 DNA is TGTGCCAGCAGCGACAGGGGAAGCACAGATACGCAGTATTTT. It translates to CASSDRGSTDTQYF. The chain is built from TRBV11-3 and TRBJ2-3; 8 bases fit TRBD1. There are 14 residues in the CDR3. The ends lost 5 bases at V and 0 bases at J; junction bases unmatched: 1. Germline-derived CDR1 and CDR2 are SGHNT and YENEEA. The full variable domain, its missing parts supplied by reference TRBV11-3 and TRBJ2-3, is EAGVVQSPRYKIIEKKQPVAFWCNPISGHNTLYWYLQNLGQGPELLIRYENEEAVDDSQLPKDRFSAERLKGVDSTLKIQPAELGDSAVYLCASSDRGSTDTQYFGPGTRLTVL.

This clone was seen once. As DNA, the CDR3 is TGTGCCAGCAGCTTAGCAGAAAACACTGAAGCTTTCTTT. Residues: CASSLAENTEAFF. This chain joins TRBV7-8 and TRBJ1-1; D gene ambiguous. The V end was cut by 0 bases, the J end by 2 bases, with 4 bases between. CDR1 is SGHVS and CDR2 is FQNEAQ in the germline V gene. CDR3 length: 13 amino acids.

A single count supports this clone. The J gene is TRBJ2-2, the V gene TRBV4-1; D remains unclear. The CDR3 runs to 16 residues. Germline CDR1 MGHRA, CDR2 YSYEKL. V lost 0 bases, J lost 0 bases, and 8 bases lay in between. This CDR3 is CASSQEAQANTGELFF. The CDR3 coding sequence is TGCGCCAGCAGCCAAGAGGCCCAGGCGAACACCGGGGAGCTGTTTTTT.

This chain connects TRBV2 to TRBJ2-5, with D possibly matching TRBD2 (6 bases). Germline CDR1 reads SNHLY; CDR2 reads FYNNEI. This CDR3 comprises 14 residues. The V gene lost 6 bases and the J gene lost 2 bases, with 13 bases spanning the gap. In DNA, the CDR3 is TGTGCCAGCAGGCCGGGGGTCCAACAAGAGACCCAGTACTTC. It specifies CASRPGVQQETQYF. Full variable domain (remainder filled in from reference TRBV2 and TRBJ2-5): EPEVTQTPSHQVTQMGQEVILRCVPISNHLYFYWYRQILGQKVEFLVSFYNNEISEKSEIFDDQFSVERPDGSNFTLKIRSTKLEDSAMYFCASRPGVQQETQYFGPGTRLLVL.

This sequence joins TRBV2 and TRBJ1-5; no reliable D call. V gave up 3 bases and J gave up 0 bases, with 12 bases separating them. Germline V gene lookup returns CDR1 SNHLY and CDR2 FYNNEI. CDR3 length: 16 amino acids. DNA of the CDR3: TGTGCCAGCAGTGACCAAGGAGGCGATAGCAATCAGCCCCAGCATTTT. Its protein is CASSDQGGDSNQPQHF. Combining the CDR3 with reference TRBV2 and TRBJ1-5 gives the whole variable domain EPEVTQTPSHQVTQMGQEVILRCVPISNHLYFYWYRQILGQKVEFLVSFYNNEISEKSEIFDDQFSVERPDGSNFTLKIRSTKLEDSAMYFCASSDQGGDSNQPQHFGDGTRLSIL.

Here the CDR3 DNA reads TGTGCCAGCACTCTTTTGCTTAACTATGGCTACACCTTC. Protein product: CASTLLLNYGYTF. The chain has TRBV2 and TRBJ1-2, with D hard to call. Germline CDR1 and CDR2: SNHLY and FYNNEI. CDR3 length: 13 amino acids. V dropped 7 bases and J dropped 1 base, with 10 bases sitting between them.

This sequence joins TRBV2 and TRBJ2-5, with 10 bases matching TRBD2. CDR1 SNHLY and CDR2 FYNNEI come from the germline V gene. V was clipped by 5 bases and J by 5 bases; unmatched bases: 8. The CDR3 runs to 15 residues. CDR3 loop: CASSKESGGAETQYF. The CDR3 DNA is TGTGCCAGCAGTAAAGAAAGCGGGGGGGCCGAGACCCAGTACTTC.

This sequence joins TRBV2 and TRBJ1-1, with a weak D call TRBD1 (6 bases). V lost 9 bases and J lost 1, with 12 bases in between. Germline V gene data show CDR1 as SNHLY and CDR2 as FYNNEI. The CDR3 consists of 13 residues. The DNA of the CDR3 is TGTGCCAGAAAGACAGGCCCGAACACTGAAGCTTTCTTT. Translated, it gives CARKTGPNTEAFF. The full variable domain, with the rest looked up from reference TRBV2 and TRBJ1-1, is EPEVTQTPSHQVTQMGQEVILRCVPISNHLYFYWYRQILGQKVEFLVSFYNNEISEKSEIFDDQFSVERPDGSNFTLKIRSTKLEDSAMYFCARKTGPNTEAFFGQGTRLTVV.

The chain combines TRBV18 with TRBJ2-3; D unresolved. The CDR3 extends over 12 amino acids. Germline V gives CDR1 KGHSH, CDR2 LQKENI. The V end lost 3 bases, the J end lost 2 bases, and 3 bases lay between the germline ends. The CDR3 region has the DNA TGTGCCAGCTCACCCTTCACAGATACGCAGTATTTT. This codes for CASSPFTDTQYF.

The rearrangement links TRBV19 to TRBJ2-5, with 8 bases lining up with TRBD1. Trimming took 6 bases from V and 1 from J; bases not matched to a gene: 4. Germline V CDR1 and CDR2: LNHDA, SQIVND (reference sequence). This CDR3 contains 14 residues. CDR3 bases: TGTGCCAGTAGCATGGACAGGGCCCAAGAGACCCAGTACTTC. It specifies CASSMDRAQETQYF.

With regard to this clone: One end of the junction does not line up with germline, which may come from a read error. The chain uses TRBV4-1 and TRBJ1-2; tentatively, D is TRBD1 (5 bases). The CDR3 has 15 residues. CDR1 and CDR2 from the germline V gene are MGHRA and YSYEKL. CDR3 sequence reads: CASSLGVTLNYGYTF. The CDR3 nucleotides are TGTGCCAGCAGCTTGGGGGTTACCCTTAACTATGGCTACACCTTC.

The chain is built from TRBV10-3 and TRBJ1-2; D is unresolved. The CDR3 length is 15 residues. Germline CDR1 reads ENHRY; CDR2 reads SYGVKD. V dropped 3 bases and J dropped 2 bases, with 13 bases sitting between them. As DNA, the CDR3 is TGTGCCATCAGTGAAGGAAGTCCAGGAAACTATGGCTACACCTTC. It specifies CAISEGSPGNYGYTF.

This clone was seen a handful of times. CDR3 coding DNA: TGTGCCAGCAGCTTGAGGACAGGCTACGAGCAGTACTTC. It codes for CASSLRTGYEQYF. The rearrangement links TRBV9 to TRBJ2-7; 7 bases match TRBD1. The germline gives CDR1 SGDLS, CDR2 YYNGEE. V gave up 4 bases and J gave up 3 bases; unmatched junction bases: 4. The CDR3 totals 13 residues.

The chain carries TRBV18 and TRBJ2-7; D uncertain. The germline V gene encodes CDR1 KGHSH and CDR2 LQKENI. The CDR3 is 12 amino acids. With 1 base removed from V and 0 bases from J, the gap between germline ends came to 1 base. The CDR3 spells CASSPHSYEQYF. The DNA for the CDR3 is TGTGCCAGCTCACCACACTCCTACGAGCAGTACTTC. The full variable domain, completed using reference TRBV18 and TRBJ2-7, is NAGVMQNPRHLVRRRGQEARLRCSPMKGHSHVYWYRQLPEEGLKFMVYLQKENIIDESGMPKERFSAEFPKEGPSILRIQQVVRGDSAAYFCASSPHSYEQYFGPGTRLTVT.